This is a list of T cell receptor beta chains from one sample in a study of siplizumab effects on memory and regulatory T cells. Repertoires were generated with immunoSEQ multiplex PCR, while TCRdb's copy carries only in-frame clones and drops some. The table shows some 100,000 clones, with 94% occurring only once. Sequencing was done on a sample of Tregs sorted from blood. These receptors were obtained from a human donor in good health. Each CDR3 is given with its conserved first and last residue. Each record gives: V gene, D gene, clone size, J gene, CDR3 protein, CDR3 DNA. A D gene is named only where the DNA matches it firmly. Not all rows give a size; the values are once, few, many and, for expanded clones, a class.

v_call: TRBV21-1
d_call: NA
clone_size: NA
j_call: TRBJ2-1
cdr3_aa: CASSNPSGADNEQFF
cdr3_nt: TGTGCCAGCAGCAATCCGAGCGGGGCAGACAATGAGCAGTTCTTC

v_call: TRBV5-1
d_call: TRBD2
clone_size: once
j_call: TRBJ2-7
cdr3_aa: CASSLFYAGDSREQYF
cdr3_nt: TGCGCCAGCAGCTTGTTCTACGCGGGAGATTCGAGGGAGCAGTACTTC

v_call: TRBV27
d_call: TRBD1
clone_size: NA
j_call: TRBJ2-7
cdr3_aa: CASSFVGQGKGGEQYF
cdr3_nt: TGTGCCAGCAGTTTCGTCGGACAGGGTAAAGGAGGCGAGCAGTACTTC

v_call: TRBV5-1
d_call: TRBD2
clone_size: NA
j_call: TRBJ2-1
cdr3_aa: CASASGTISYNEQFF
cdr3_nt: TGCGCCAGCGCTAGCGGGACTATCTCCTACAATGAGCAGTTCTTC

v_call: TRBV14
d_call: NA
clone_size: NA
j_call: TRBJ1-2
cdr3_aa: CASSRDTYYGYTF
cdr3_nt: TGTGCCAGCAGCCGGGACACTTACTATGGCTACACCTTC

v_call: TRBV18
d_call: TRBD1
clone_size: NA
j_call: TRBJ2-7
cdr3_aa: CASSPLTGTVNSAYEQYF
cdr3_nt: TGTGCCAGCTCACCACTCACCGGGACAGTAAATTCCGCCTACGAGCAGTACTTC

v_call: TRBV14
d_call: NA
clone_size: NA
j_call: TRBJ2-4
cdr3_aa: CASSQSLGHGIAKNIQYF
cdr3_nt: TGTGCCAGCAGCCAATCCTTGGGACATGGTATAGCCAAAAACATTCAGTACTTC

v_call: TRBV7-9
d_call: NA
clone_size: NA
j_call: TRBJ2-3
cdr3_aa: CASSPLGRPTDTQYF
cdr3_nt: TGTGCCAGCAGTCCATTGGGGCGGCCCACAGATACGCAGTATTTT

v_call: TRBV11-2
d_call: NA
clone_size: NA
j_call: TRBJ1-5
cdr3_aa: CASSFLWQGNQPQHF
cdr3_nt: TGTGCCAGCAGCTTCCTGTGGCAGGGCAATCAGCCCCAGCATTTT

v_call: TRBV18
d_call: NA
clone_size: NA
j_call: TRBJ2-5
cdr3_aa: CASSLTGLQETQYF
cdr3_nt: TGTGCCAGCTCACTTACGGGACTCCAAGAGACCCAGTACTTC

v_call: TRBV9
d_call: TRBD1
clone_size: NA
j_call: TRBJ1-2
cdr3_aa: CASTTTGEGSYNYGYTF
cdr3_nt: TGTGCCAGCACAACGACAGGGGAGGGTTCCTATAACTATGGCTACACCTTC

v_call: TRBV7-9
d_call: NA
clone_size: NA
j_call: TRBJ1-1
cdr3_aa: CASSLATGEKAFF
cdr3_nt: TGTGCCAGCAGCTTAGCGACAGGCGAAAAAGCTTTCTTT

v_call: TRBV11-1
d_call: TRBD1
clone_size: NA
j_call: TRBJ2-2
cdr3_aa: CASSLDRDRGTGELFF
cdr3_nt: TGTGCCAGCAGCTTGGACCGGGACAGGGGTACCGGGGAGCTGTTTTTT

v_call: TRBV27
d_call: TRBD1
clone_size: NA
j_call: TRBJ1-2
cdr3_aa: CASSPRTGVGYGYTF
cdr3_nt: TGTGCCAGCAGTCCCCGGACAGGGGTGGGCTATGGCTACACCTTC

v_call: TRBV9
d_call: NA
clone_size: NA
j_call: TRBJ1-2
cdr3_aa: CASSATNYYGYTF
cdr3_nt: TGTGCCAGCAGCGCCACGAACTACTATGGCTACACCTTC

v_call: TRBV28
d_call: NA
clone_size: NA
j_call: TRBJ2-4
cdr3_aa: CASSLYRGASKNIQYF
cdr3_nt: TGTGCCAGCAGTTTATATCGGGGGGCAAGCAAAAACATTCAGTACTTC

v_call: TRBV30
d_call: NA
clone_size: NA
j_call: TRBJ1-1
cdr3_aa: CAWSPRTVFMNTEAFF
cdr3_nt: TGTGCCTGGAGTCCAAGGACGGTGTTTATGAACACTGAAGCTTTCTTT

v_call: TRBV10-3
d_call: NA
clone_size: NA
j_call: TRBJ2-3
cdr3_aa: CAISAGTLLDTQYF
cdr3_nt: TGTGCCATCAGTGCCGGAACGCTCCTCGATACGCAGTATTTT

v_call: TRBV27
d_call: TRBD1
clone_size: NA
j_call: TRBJ1-2
cdr3_aa: CASSLRQGRGYTF
cdr3_nt: TGTGCCAGCAGCCTTAGACAGGGGCGAGGCTACACCTTC

v_call: TRBV7-3
d_call: TRBD2
clone_size: NA
j_call: TRBJ2-1
cdr3_aa: CASSLMSAGPLDEQFF
cdr3_nt: TGTGCCAGCAGCTTAATGTCAGCGGGACCTCTGGATGAGCAGTTCTTC

v_call: TRBV19
d_call: NA
clone_size: NA
j_call: TRBJ2-1
cdr3_aa: CASSILVPRGSSYNEQFF
cdr3_nt: TGTGCCAGTAGTATTCTCGTTCCTCGGGGGAGCTCCTACAATGAGCAGTTCTTC

v_call: TRBV6-1
d_call: NA
clone_size: NA
j_call: TRBJ2-7
cdr3_aa: CATLGLYEQYF
cdr3_nt: TGTGCCACCCTGGGACTCTACGAGCAGTACTTC

v_call: TRBV19
d_call: TRBD1
clone_size: NA
j_call: TRBJ1-5
cdr3_aa: CASRQGSSSNQPQHF
cdr3_nt: TGTGCCAGCAGACAGGGGAGTAGTAGCAATCAGCCCCAGCATTTT

v_call: TRBV5-1
d_call: NA
clone_size: NA
j_call: TRBJ2-1
cdr3_aa: CASSPQRSYNEQFF
cdr3_nt: TGCGCCAGCAGCCCCCAAAGGTCCTACAATGAGCAGTTCTTC

v_call: TRBV18
d_call: NA
clone_size: NA
j_call: TRBJ1-2
cdr3_aa: CASSHRGQMGGYTF
cdr3_nt: TGTGCCAGCTCACACCGAGGACAGATGGGCGGCTACACCTTC

v_call: TRBV7-9
d_call: NA
clone_size: once
j_call: TRBJ2-7
cdr3_aa: CASSLDWDSYEQYF
cdr3_nt: TGTGCCAGCAGCTTAGACTGGGACTCCTACGAGCAGTACTTC

v_call: TRBV28
d_call: NA
clone_size: NA
j_call: TRBJ2-3
cdr3_aa: CASSLRGGGTDTQYF
cdr3_nt: TGTGCCAGCAGTTTACGGGGAGGTGGCACAGATACGCAGTATTTT

v_call: TRBV19
d_call: TRBD2
clone_size: few
j_call: TRBJ2-1
cdr3_aa: CASRETSGRAGRGNEQFF
cdr3_nt: TGTGCCAGTAGGGAAACTAGCGGGAGGGCCGGACGGGGTAATGAGCAGTTCTTC

v_call: TRBV12-5
d_call: TRBD1
clone_size: NA
j_call: TRBJ2-7
cdr3_aa: CASGLVVTRDRSGYEQYF
cdr3_nt: TGTGCTAGTGGTTTGGTCGTAACCCGGGACAGGTCGGGTTACGAGCAGTACTTC

v_call: TRBV14
d_call: NA
clone_size: NA
j_call: TRBJ2-3
cdr3_aa: CASSQDLGTDTQYF
cdr3_nt: TGTGCCAGCAGCCAAGATCTTGGGACAGATACGCAGTATTTT

v_call: TRBV5-5
d_call: NA
clone_size: NA
j_call: TRBJ1-4
cdr3_aa: CASSPLSRVGEKLFF
cdr3_nt: TGTGCCAGCAGCCCCCTCTCCAGGGTTGGAGAAAAACTGTTTTTT

v_call: TRBV5-1
d_call: NA
clone_size: NA
j_call: TRBJ1-4
cdr3_aa: CASSPIGGGPTNEKLFF
cdr3_nt: TGCGCCAGCAGCCCCATTGGGGGGGGGCCAACTAATGAAAAACTGTTTTTT